These 4 T cell receptor beta chains came from one sample sequenced in a study of blood T cell repertoires in COVID-19. The table came from immunoSEQ multiplex PCR; TCRdb's copy has only in-frame clones and leaves some out. The sample lists 130,000 to 150,000 clones, 81% seen once, with 8.2% in the top ten. The sequenced sample consisted of peripheral blood. These receptors all stem from a human donor in a cohort sampled during active COVID-19.

This chain uses TRBV15 with TRBJ1-4, with 9 bases aligning to TRBD1. This CDR3 spans 15 amino acids. The germline V gene has CDR1 LNHNV and CDR2 YYDKDF (reference sequence). J lost 0 bases, V lost 11 bases, and 7 bases had no gene match. For the CDR3, the DNA is TGTGCCTCGTCGACAGGGGGTGCAACTAATGAAAAACTGTTTTTT. It translates to CASSTGGATNEKLFF.

The V and J genes are TRBV7-2 and TRBJ2-7, with 7 bases that match TRBD2. CDR1 SGHTA and CDR2 FQGNSA come from the germline V gene. The CDR3 extends over 16 amino acids. J was trimmed by 0 bases and V by 0 bases; bases with no gene match: 5. The chain's CDR3 is CASSLAGSSGSYEQYF. The CDR3 DNA reads as TGTGCCAGCAGCTTAGCCGGTTCTAGCGGCTCCTACGAGCAGTACTTC.

CDR3 protein: CASSYPDRGHEETQYF. The CDR3 bases are TGCGCCAGCAGCTATCCCGACAGGGGGCACGAAGAGACCCAGTACTTC. This rearrangement joins TRBV5-1 to TRBJ2-5; 10 positions agree with TRBD1. V shed 3 bases and J 3 bases; nucleotides not matched to a gene: 8. Per germline, CDR1 SGHRS and CDR2 YFSETQ. The CDR3 is 16 amino acids.

The rearrangement uses TRBV21-1 and TRBJ1-6. TRBV21-1 is designated a pseudogene. The CDR3 is 17 residues long. The DNA for the CDR3 is TGTGCCAGCAGCATTCCGCCTCCGGTAATCTATAATTCACCCCTCCACTTT. Translated: CASSIPPPVIYNSPLHF.